This T cell receptor beta chain was found in a study of CD8 T cells in Susac syndrome. Study-level information: Patients with Susac syndrome were therapy-naive, on corticosteroids, or on intravenous immunoglobulin alone at the time that blood was drawn.

A quantity of roughly 0.5 to 1 ug RNA underwent reverse transcription using random hexamers. A multiplex approach, immunoSEQ multiplex PCR, amplified TCR beta CDR3 across 54 Vbeta and 13 Jbeta. TCRdb fed the immunoSEQ multiplex PCR reads into MiXCR, producing one record per CDR3 protein. The data hold 95,000 to 150,000 distinct CDR3 sequences, with over 90% observed a single time. J lost 7 bases, V lost 5 bases, and 9 bases had no gene match. The CDR3 spans 15 residues. The V gene's germline CDR1 is MNHEY and CDR2 SVGAGI. This clonotype appeared once. Recently defined diagnostic criteria classed the Susac syndrome patients as definite or probable. Both CD4+ and CD8+ T cells were negatively isolated, and TEMRA cells underwent FACS enrichment.

J is TRBJ2-7 and V is TRBV6-5; TRBD1 agrees at 12 bases. This sequence was found in a human donor with Susac syndrome. The source material was CD4+ T cells from PBMCs. In nucleotides, the CDR3 is TGTGCCAGCAGTAACCCGGGACAGGGGGCGCAGGAGCAGTACTTC. Translated: CASSNPGQGAQEQYF.